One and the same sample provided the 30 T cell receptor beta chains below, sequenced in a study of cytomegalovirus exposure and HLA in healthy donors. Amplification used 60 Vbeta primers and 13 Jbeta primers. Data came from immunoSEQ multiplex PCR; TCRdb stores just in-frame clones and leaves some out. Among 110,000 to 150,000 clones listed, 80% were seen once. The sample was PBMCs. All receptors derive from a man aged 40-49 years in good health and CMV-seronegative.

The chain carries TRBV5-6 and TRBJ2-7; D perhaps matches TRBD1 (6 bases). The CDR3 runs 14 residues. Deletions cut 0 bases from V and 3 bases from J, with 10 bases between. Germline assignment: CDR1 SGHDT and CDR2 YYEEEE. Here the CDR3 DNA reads TGTGCCAGCAGCTTGGGGACGGGACACTACGAGCAGTACTTC. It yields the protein CASSLGTGHYEQYF.

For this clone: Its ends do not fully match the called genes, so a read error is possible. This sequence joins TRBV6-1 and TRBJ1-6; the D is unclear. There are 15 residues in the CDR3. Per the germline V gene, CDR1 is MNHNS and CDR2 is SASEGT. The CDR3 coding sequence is TGTGTCAGCAGTGAAGTGAACAGCTATAATTCACCCCTCCACTTT. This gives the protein CVSSEVNSYNSPLHF.

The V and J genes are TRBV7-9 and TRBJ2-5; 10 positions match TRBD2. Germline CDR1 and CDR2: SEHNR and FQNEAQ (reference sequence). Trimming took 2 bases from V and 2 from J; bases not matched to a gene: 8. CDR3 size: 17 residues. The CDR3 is CASSLPKSGGVQETQYF. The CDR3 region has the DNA TGTGCCAGCAGCTTACCGAAGAGCGGGGGGGTTCAAGAGACCCAGTACTTC.

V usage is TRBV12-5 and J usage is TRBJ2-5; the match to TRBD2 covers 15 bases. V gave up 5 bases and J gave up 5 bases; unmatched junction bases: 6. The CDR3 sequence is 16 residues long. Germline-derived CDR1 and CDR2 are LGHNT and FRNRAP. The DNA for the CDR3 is TGTGCTAGTGGTACCGGACTAGCGGGGGGGCACGAGACCCAGTACTTC. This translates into CASGTGLAGGHETQYF.

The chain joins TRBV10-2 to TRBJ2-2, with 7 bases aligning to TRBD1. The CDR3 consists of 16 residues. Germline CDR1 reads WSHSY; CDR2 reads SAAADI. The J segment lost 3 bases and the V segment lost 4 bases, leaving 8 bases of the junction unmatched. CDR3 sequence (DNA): TGCGCCAGCAGTGGGACCCGACAGGGATACACCGGGGAGCTGTTTTTT. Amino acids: CASSGTRQGYTGELFF.

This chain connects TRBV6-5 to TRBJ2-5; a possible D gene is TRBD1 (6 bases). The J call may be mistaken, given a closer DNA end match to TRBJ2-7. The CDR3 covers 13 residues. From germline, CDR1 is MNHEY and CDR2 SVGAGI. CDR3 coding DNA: TGTGCCAGCCGGGACACCTCCTCCTACGAGCAGTACTTC. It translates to CASRDTSSYEQYF.

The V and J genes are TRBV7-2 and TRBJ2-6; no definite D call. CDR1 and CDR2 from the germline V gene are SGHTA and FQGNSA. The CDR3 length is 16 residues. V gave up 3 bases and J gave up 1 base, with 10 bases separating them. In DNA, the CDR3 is TGTGCCAGCAGCTTCACTTTTCCGTCTGGGGCCAACGTCCTGACTTTC. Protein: CASSFTFPSGANVLTF.

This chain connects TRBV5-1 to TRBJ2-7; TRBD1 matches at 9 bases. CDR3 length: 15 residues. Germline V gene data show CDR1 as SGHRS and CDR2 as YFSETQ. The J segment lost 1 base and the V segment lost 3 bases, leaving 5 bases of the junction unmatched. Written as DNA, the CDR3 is TGCGCCAGCAGCTCGGGGACAGGGATTTCCTACGAGCAGTACTTC. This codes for CASSSGTGISYEQYF.

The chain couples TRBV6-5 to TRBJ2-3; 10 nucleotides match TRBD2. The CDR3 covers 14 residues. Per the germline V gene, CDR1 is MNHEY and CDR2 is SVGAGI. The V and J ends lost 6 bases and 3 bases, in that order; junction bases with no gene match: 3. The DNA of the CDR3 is TGTGCCAGCAGCCCGGGACTAGCGACAGATACGCAGTATTTT. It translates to CASSPGLATDTQYF.

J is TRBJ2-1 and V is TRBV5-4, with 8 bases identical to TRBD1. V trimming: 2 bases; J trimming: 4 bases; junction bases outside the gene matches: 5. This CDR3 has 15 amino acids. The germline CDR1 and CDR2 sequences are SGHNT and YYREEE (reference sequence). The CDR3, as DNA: TGTGCCAGCAGCTTAGACAGGGGCTCATACAATGAGCAGTTCTTC. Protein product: CASSLDRGSYNEQFF.

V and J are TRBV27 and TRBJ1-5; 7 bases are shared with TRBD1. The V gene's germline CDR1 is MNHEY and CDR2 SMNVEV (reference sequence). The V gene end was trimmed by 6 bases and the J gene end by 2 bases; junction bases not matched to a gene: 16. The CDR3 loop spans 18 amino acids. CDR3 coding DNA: TGTGCCAGCAGCACCAGGGGGTCCTTCCGTGGGGGCAATCAGCCCCAGCATTTT. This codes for CASSTRGSFRGGNQPQHF.

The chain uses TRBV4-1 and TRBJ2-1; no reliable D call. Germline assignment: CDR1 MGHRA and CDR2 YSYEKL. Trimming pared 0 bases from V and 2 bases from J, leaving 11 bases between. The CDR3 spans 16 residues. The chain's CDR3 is CASSQDPGVTYNEQFF. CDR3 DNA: TGCGCCAGCAGCCAAGATCCGGGTGTGACCTACAATGAGCAGTTCTTC.

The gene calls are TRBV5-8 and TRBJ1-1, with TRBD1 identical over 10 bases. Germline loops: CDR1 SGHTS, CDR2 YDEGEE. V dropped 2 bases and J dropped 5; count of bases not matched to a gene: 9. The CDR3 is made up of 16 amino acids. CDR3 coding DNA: TGTGCCAGCAGCTTCGCCGGGACAGGGGTTTGGACTGAAGCTTTCTTT. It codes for CASSFAGTGVWTEAFF.

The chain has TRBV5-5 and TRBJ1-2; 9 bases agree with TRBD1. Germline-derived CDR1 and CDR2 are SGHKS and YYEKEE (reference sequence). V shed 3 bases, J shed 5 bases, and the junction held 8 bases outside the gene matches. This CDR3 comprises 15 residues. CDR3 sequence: CASSSETGGRYGYTF. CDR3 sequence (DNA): TGTGCCAGCAGCTCCGAAACAGGGGGCCGGTATGGCTACACCTTC.

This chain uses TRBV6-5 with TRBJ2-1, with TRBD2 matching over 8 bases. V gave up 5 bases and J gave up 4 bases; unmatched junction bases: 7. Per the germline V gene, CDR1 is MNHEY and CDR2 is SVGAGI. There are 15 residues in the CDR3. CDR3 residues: CASSPQRGFYNEQFF. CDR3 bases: TGTGCCAGCAGTCCCCAGCGGGGGTTTTACAATGAGCAGTTCTTC.

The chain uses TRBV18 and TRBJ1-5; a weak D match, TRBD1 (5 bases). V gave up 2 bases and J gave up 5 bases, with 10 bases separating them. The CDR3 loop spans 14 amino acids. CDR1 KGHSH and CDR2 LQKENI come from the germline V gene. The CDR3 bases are TGTGCCAGCTCACCAGGGGGAGGGGATCAGCCCCAGCATTTT. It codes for CASSPGGGDQPQHF.

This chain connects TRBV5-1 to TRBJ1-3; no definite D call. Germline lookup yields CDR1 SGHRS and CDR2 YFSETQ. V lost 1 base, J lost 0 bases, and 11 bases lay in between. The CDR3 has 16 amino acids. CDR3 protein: CASSLTISSSGNTIYF. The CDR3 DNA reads TGCGCCAGCAGCTTGACCATTAGTAGCTCTGGAAACACCATATATTTT. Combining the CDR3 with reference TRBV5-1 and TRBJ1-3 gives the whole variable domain KAGVTQTPRYLIKTRGQQVTLSCSPISGHRSVSWYQQTPGQGLQFLFEYFSETQRNKGNFPGRFSGRQFSNSRSEMNVSTLELGDSALYLCASSLTISSSGNTIYFGEGSWLTVV.

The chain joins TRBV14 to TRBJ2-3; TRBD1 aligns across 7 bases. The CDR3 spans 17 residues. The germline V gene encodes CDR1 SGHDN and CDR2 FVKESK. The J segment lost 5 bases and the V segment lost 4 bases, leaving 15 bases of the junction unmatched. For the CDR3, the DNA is TGTGCCAGCAGCCGACGGTTCGGGCAGGGGGTGATAGATACGCAGTATTTT. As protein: CASSRRFGQGVIDTQYF.

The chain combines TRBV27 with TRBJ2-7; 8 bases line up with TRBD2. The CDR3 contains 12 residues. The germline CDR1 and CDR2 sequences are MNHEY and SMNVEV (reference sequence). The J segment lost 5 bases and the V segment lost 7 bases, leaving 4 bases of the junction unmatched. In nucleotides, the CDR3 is TGTGCCAGCACCCGGGGGGGGAACGAGCAGTACTTC. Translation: CASTRGGNEQYF.

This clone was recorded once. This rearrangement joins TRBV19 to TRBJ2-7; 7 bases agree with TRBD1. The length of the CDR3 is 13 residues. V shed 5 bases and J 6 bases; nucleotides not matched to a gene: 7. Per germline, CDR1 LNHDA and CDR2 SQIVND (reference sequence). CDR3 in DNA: TGTGCCAGTAGTTTAACACAGGGGCGCGAGCAGTACTTC. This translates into CASSLTQGREQYF.

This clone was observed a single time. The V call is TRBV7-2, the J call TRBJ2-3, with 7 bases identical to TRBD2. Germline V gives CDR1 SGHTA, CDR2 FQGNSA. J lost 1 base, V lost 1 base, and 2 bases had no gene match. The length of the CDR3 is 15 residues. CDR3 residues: CASSLVAGGTDTQYF. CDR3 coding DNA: TGTGCCAGCAGCTTAGTGGCGGGGGGCACAGATACGCAGTATTTT. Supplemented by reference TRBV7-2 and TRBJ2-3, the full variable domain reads GAGVSQSPSNKVTEKGKDVELRCDPISGHTALYWYRQSLGQGLEFLIYFQGNSAPDKSGLPSDRFSAERTGGSVSTLTIQRTQQEDSAVYLCASSLVAGGTDTQYFGPGTRLTVL.

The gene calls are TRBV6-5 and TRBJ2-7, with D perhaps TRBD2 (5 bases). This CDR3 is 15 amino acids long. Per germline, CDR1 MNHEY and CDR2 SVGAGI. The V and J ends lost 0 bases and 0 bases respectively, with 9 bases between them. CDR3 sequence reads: CASSYSGESSYEQYF. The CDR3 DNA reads TGTGCCAGCAGTTACTCCGGGGAGAGCTCCTACGAGCAGTACTTC.

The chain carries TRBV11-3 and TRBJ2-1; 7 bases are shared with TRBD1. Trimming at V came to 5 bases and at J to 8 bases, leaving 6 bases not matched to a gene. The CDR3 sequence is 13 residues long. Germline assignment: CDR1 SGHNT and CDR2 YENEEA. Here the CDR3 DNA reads TGTGCCAGCAGCCCGACAGGGAGAGATGAGCAGTTCTTC. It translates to CASSPTGRDEQFF.

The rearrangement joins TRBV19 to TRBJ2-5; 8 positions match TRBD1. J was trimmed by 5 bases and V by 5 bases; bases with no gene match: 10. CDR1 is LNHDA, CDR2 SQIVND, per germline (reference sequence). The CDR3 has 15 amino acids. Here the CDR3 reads CASSFLRTGSETQYF. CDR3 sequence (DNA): TGTGCCAGTAGTTTTTTGAGGACAGGGAGTGAGACCCAGTACTTC.

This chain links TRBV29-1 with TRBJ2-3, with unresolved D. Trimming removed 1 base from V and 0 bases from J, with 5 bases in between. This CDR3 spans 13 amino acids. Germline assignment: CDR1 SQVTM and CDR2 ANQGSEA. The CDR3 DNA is TGCAGCGTTGAAGGTATTAGCACAGATACGCAGTATTTT. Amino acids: CSVEGISTDTQYF.

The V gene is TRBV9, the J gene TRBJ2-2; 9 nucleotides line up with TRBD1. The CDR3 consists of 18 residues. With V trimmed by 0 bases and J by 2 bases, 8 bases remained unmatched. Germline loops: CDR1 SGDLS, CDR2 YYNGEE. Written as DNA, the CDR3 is TGTGCCAGCAGCGTAGGGACAGGGGTAAAAGTTAACACCGGGGAGCTGTTTTTT. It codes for CASSVGTGVKVNTGELFF.

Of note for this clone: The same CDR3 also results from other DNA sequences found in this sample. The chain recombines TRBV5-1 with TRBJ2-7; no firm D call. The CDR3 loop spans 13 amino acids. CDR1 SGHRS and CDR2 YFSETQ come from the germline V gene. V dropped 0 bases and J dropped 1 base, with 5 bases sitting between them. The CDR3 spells CASSLAGSYEQYF. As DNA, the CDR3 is TGCGCCAGCAGCTTGGCCGGTTCCTACGAGCAGTACTTC.

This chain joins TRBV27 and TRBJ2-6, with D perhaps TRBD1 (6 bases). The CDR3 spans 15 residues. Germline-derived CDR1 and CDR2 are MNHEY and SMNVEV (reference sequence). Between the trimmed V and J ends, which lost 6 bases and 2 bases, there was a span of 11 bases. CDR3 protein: CASRTAGAGANVLTF. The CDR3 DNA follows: TGTGCCAGCAGGACCGCAGGGGCTGGGGCCAACGTCCTGACTTTC.

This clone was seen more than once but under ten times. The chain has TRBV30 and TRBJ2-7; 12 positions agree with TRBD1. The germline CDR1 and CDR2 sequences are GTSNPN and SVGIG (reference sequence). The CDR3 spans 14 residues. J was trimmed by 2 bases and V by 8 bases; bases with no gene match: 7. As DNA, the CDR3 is TGTGCCCTCCTCGGGACAGGGGGCGCCTACGAGCAGTACTTC. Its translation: CALLGTGGAYEQYF.

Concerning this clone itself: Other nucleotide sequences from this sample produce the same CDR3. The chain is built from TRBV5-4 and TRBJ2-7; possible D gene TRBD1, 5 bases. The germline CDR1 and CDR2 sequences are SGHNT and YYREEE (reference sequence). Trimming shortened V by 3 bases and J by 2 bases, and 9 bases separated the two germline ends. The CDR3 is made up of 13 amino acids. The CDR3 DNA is TGTGCCAGCAGCTCCCAGGGAACCTACGAGCAGTACTTC. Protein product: CASSSQGTYEQYF. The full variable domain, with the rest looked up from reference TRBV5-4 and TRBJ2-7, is ETGVTQSPTHLIKTRGQQVTLRCSSQSGHNTVSWYQQALGQGPQFIFQYYREEENGRGNFPPRFSGLQFPNYSSELNVNALELDDSALYLCASSSQGTYEQYFGPGTRLTVT.